This entry lists 22 T cell receptor beta chains sequenced from one sample in a study of OX40 agonist ivuxolimab in advanced cancers. Generated by immunoSEQ multiplex PCR, the TCRdb table keeps only in-frame clones and is missing some. The sample shows roughly 92,000 clones, 70% to 85% of them seen only once. The source was CD4+ or CD8+ T cells sorted from blood, collected in a trial of the OX40 agonist ivuxolimab. These receptors all stem from an adult with an advanced solid tumor such as melanoma, head and neck, liver or kidney cancer.

V is TRBV6-5 and J is TRBJ1-5, with D possibly being TRBD1 (5 bases). Germline assignment: CDR1 MNHEY and CDR2 SVGAGI. The CDR3 has 13 amino acids. Trimming took off 6 bases at V and 6 bases at J, with 12 bases between the two ends. CDR3 loop: CASSPGRTQPQHF. The CDR3 DNA follows: TGTGCCAGCAGCCCAGGGAGGACTCAGCCCCAGCATTTT.

The V and J genes are TRBV7-2 and TRBJ1-4, with D perhaps TRBD1 (6 bases). The CDR3 runs 15 residues. V was shortened by 5 bases and J by 4 bases, with 14 bases between the two germline ends. The germline V gene has CDR1 SGHTA and CDR2 FQGNSA. CDR3 sequence reads: CASSQRGVLNEKLFF. The CDR3 bases are TGTGCCAGCAGCCAGAGGGGGGTCCTTAATGAAAAACTGTTTTTT.

This sequence joins TRBV7-9 and TRBJ1-1, with TRBD1 identical over 9 bases. V dropped 1 base and J dropped 5; count of bases not matched to a gene: 5. Germline CDR1 reads SEHNR; CDR2 reads FQNEAQ (reference sequence). The CDR3 contains 15 residues. CDR3 loop: CASSLVTGGLTEAFF. In nucleotides, the CDR3 is TGTGCCAGCAGCTTAGTTACAGGGGGCTTAACTGAAGCTTTCTTT.

The CDR3 reads CASSFTTSGGWGEQFF. The CDR3 DNA sequence: TGTGCCAGCAGTTTCACGACTAGCGGAGGATGGGGTGAGCAGTTCTTC. J is TRBJ2-1 and V is TRBV27, with 9 bases matching TRBD2. The germline gives CDR1 MNHEY, CDR2 SMNVEV (reference sequence). V lost 3 bases, J lost 9 bases, and 12 bases stayed unmatched. There are 16 residues in the CDR3.

The chain carries TRBV5-6 and TRBJ1-4; TRBD1 matches at 10 bases. This CDR3 spans 16 amino acids. CDR1 is SGHDT, CDR2 YYEEEE, per germline. The V and J ends lost 5 bases and 5 bases, in that order; junction bases with no gene match: 9. The CDR3, as DNA: TGTGCCAGCAGTCCTCGACCGGGACAGGGGAATGAAAAACTGTTTTTT. This gives the protein CASSPRPGQGNEKLFF. Based on the CDR3 plus reference TRBV5-6 and TRBJ1-4, the full variable domain is DAGVTQSPTHLIKTRGQQVTLRCSPKSGHDTVSWYQQALGQGPQFIFQYYEEEERQRGNFPDRFSGHQFPNYSSELNVNALLLGDSALYLCASSPRPGQGNEKLFFGSGTQLSVL.

The rearrangement joins TRBV27 to TRBJ2-7, with 8 bases fitting TRBD2. Germline-derived CDR1 and CDR2 are MNHEY and SMNVEV (reference sequence). The CDR3 has 14 amino acids. V was pared by 3 bases and J by 3 bases, with 4 bases of the junction left unmatched. The CDR3, as DNA: TGTGCCAGCAGTTTCGGGGGGGCGCGCTACGAGCAGTACTTC. As protein: CASSFGGARYEQYF.

The V gene is TRBV5-6, the J gene TRBJ2-7; D is possibly TRBD2 (5 bases). In germline, CDR1 is SGHDT, CDR2 YYEEEE. V was clipped by 5 bases and J by 0 bases, with 6 bases between them. The CDR3 runs to 12 residues. The CDR3 loop reads CASRGSSYEQYF. CDR3 sequence (DNA): TGTGCCAGCAGGGGGAGCTCCTACGAGCAGTACTTC.

The V and J genes are TRBV7-8 and TRBJ1-1; the D is unclear. In germline, CDR1 is SGHVS, CDR2 FQNEAQ. The length of the CDR3 is 13 residues. V was shortened by 5 bases and J by 0 bases, with 7 bases between the two germline ends. CDR3 region: CASSLRLNTEAFF. CDR3 nucleotide sequence: TGTGCCAGCAGCCTCAGGCTGAACACTGAAGCTTTCTTT.

The CDR3 DNA sequence: TGTGCCAGCAGCAGACAGGCGAACACTGAAGCTTTCTTT. Residues: CASSRQANTEAFF. V is TRBV28 and J is TRBJ1-1; D perhaps matches TRBD1 (6 bases). Trimming pared 6 bases from V and 1 base from J, leaving 9 bases between. Germline V gives CDR1 MDHEN, CDR2 SYDVKM. There are 13 residues in the CDR3.

The chain uses TRBV5-6 and TRBJ2-1; 9 bases match TRBD2. V shed 4 bases and J 1 base; nucleotides not matched to a gene: 6. The length of the CDR3 is 16 residues. Germline CDR1 is SGHDT and CDR2 is YYEEEE. CDR3: CASSLPAGGSYNEQFF. The DNA of the CDR3 is TGTGCCAGCAGCCTACCAGCGGGAGGTTCCTACAATGAGCAGTTCTTC.

The chain joins TRBV12-5 to TRBJ2-1, with TRBD1 matching 8 bases. Looked up from germline, CDR1 is LGHNT and CDR2 is FRNRAP. With 7 bases clipped from V and 6 bases from J, the junction kept 5 bases outside the gene matches. The length of the CDR3 is 13 residues. CDR3 amino acids: CASAKDRANEQFF. The DNA of the CDR3 is TGTGCTAGTGCCAAGGACAGGGCCAATGAGCAGTTCTTC.

The count of this clone is one. The DNA for the CDR3 is TGCGCCAGCGCCCCCGGGGCGGATAACACCGGGGAGCTGTTTTTT. It yields the protein CASAPGADNTGELFF. The J gene is TRBJ2-2, the V gene TRBV5-1; either TRBD1 or TRBD2 may supply D (5 bases each). The ends were cut back, 7 bases at V and 2 bases at J, with 15 bases in the middle. Germline V lookup: CDR1 SGHRS, CDR2 YFSETQ. CDR3 length equals 15 residues.

The V call is TRBV9, the J call TRBJ1-3; D gene uncertain. Trimming removed 0 bases from V and 2 bases from J, with 9 bases in between. Germline V gene sequence: CDR1 SGDLS, CDR2 YYNGEE. The CDR3 consists of 15 residues. The CDR3 DNA is TGTGCCAGCAGCGTAGTAGCAGGCACTGGAAACACCATATATTTT. It yields the protein CASSVVAGTGNTIYF.

This chain links TRBV7-8 with TRBJ1-2; the D gene is possibly TRBD1 (5 bases). Germline lookup yields CDR1 SGHVS and CDR2 FQNEAQ. CDR3 length: 15 residues. Trimming stripped 1 base from V and 3 bases from J, with 12 bases between. The CDR3 DNA reads TGTGCCAGCAGCTTAGTGGGGCTGGGGGACTATGGCTACACCTTC. It specifies CASSLVGLGDYGYTF.

The V call is TRBV19, the J call TRBJ2-1; no definite D call. The V gene's germline CDR1 is LNHDA and CDR2 SQIVND (reference sequence). V lost 6 bases to trimming and J lost 0 bases, with 9 bases between them. The CDR3 covers 14 residues. The CDR3 reads CASRTGPSYNEQFF. The CDR3 DNA reads TGTGCCAGTAGGACCGGGCCCTCCTACAATGAGCAGTTCTTC.

V usage is TRBV6-4 and J usage is TRBJ2-3; D is possibly TRBD2 (5 bases). V was cut by 2 bases and J by 3 bases, with 9 bases left in between. The CDR3 is 14 amino acids. Germline CDR1 MRHNA, CDR2 SNTAGT. For the CDR3, the DNA is TGTGCCAGCAGTGACGAGGGATCTACAGATACGCAGTATTTT. It specifies CASSDEGSTDTQYF.

This chain connects TRBV5-1 to TRBJ2-1, with 9 bases matching TRBD1. Germline V gene data show CDR1 as SGHRS and CDR2 as YFSETQ. Trimming took 4 bases from V and 0 from J; bases not matched to a gene: 8. The CDR3 totals 17 residues. The CDR3 region has the DNA TGCGCCAGCAGCCCTGGACAGGGGACGAGCTCCTACAATGAGCAGTTCTTC. Amino acids: CASSPGQGTSSYNEQFF.

This chain connects TRBV7-9 to TRBJ1-3; D gene uncertain. The CDR3 runs 15 residues. With 5 bases removed from V and 0 bases from J, the gap between germline ends came to 11 bases. CDR1 and CDR2 from the germline V gene are SEHNR and FQNEAQ (reference sequence). CDR3 sequence reads: CASSPWESSGNTIYF. The CDR3 DNA follows: TGTGCCAGCAGCCCCTGGGAGAGCTCTGGAAACACCATATATTTT.

The chain recombines TRBV5-1 with TRBJ2-3, with 11 nucleotides matching TRBD2. The CDR3 has 17 amino acids. V shed 0 bases, J shed 3 bases, and the junction held 6 bases outside the gene matches. From germline, CDR1 is SGHRS and CDR2 YFSETQ. The CDR3 nucleotides read TGCGCCAGCAGCTTGGGTCTAGCGGGGGGCCGGACAGATACGCAGTATTTT. Translating it yields CASSLGLAGGRTDTQYF.

The V and J genes are TRBV21-1 and TRBJ1-1. TRBV21-1 is tagged as a pseudogene. There are 13 residues in the CDR3. CDR3: CASSKIRNTEAFF. CDR3 sequence (DNA): TGTGCCAGCAGCAAAATTAGGAACACTGAAGCTTTCTTT.

The chain uses TRBV7-9 and TRBJ1-2; D is uncertain. Trimming removed 1 base at V and 4 bases at J, with 4 bases between. The CDR3 consists of 12 residues. CDR1 is SEHNR, CDR2 FQNEAQ, per germline (reference sequence). CDR3 loop: CASSLGAYGYTF. The CDR3 bases are TGTGCCAGCAGCTTAGGGGCCTATGGCTACACCTTC.

V gene TRBV20-1 combines with J gene TRBJ2-7; D is unresolved. Trimming left V 0 bases short and J 5 bases short, with 5 bases between. From germline, CDR1 is DFQATT and CDR2 SNEGSKA (reference sequence). The CDR3 length is 11 residues. CDR3 sequence reads: CSARDWDEQYF. DNA of the CDR3: TGCAGTGCTAGAGATTGGGACGAGCAGTACTTC.